The present entry profiles one T cell receptor (beta chain) with its context. This sample is part of a study of blood T cell repertoires in COVID-19. In the original analysis: Estimation of nucleated cell counts relied on the amplification of reference gene primers. Clones were sequenced by immunoSEQ multiplex PCR, and TCRdb holds only the in-frame ones, with some missing. For V, J and clone size, that table is used; D and trimming come from the DNA. This sample carries about 200,000 clones, over 70% of them seen once, and the ten largest clones take about 7.2%. The sequencing sample was made of peripheral blood. The sequence was obtained from a woman aged 70-85 years with acute or convalescent COVID-19.

The CDR3 sequence: CASSTQGQPYNEQFF. DNA for the CDR3: TGCGCCAGCAGCACACAGGGGCAGCCCTACAATGAGCAGTTCTTC. The chain couples TRBV5-1 to TRBJ2-1; TRBD1 matches at 7 bases. The junction had 6 bases not matched to a gene; V was cut back by 4 bases and J by 2 bases. Germline CDR1 is SGHRS and CDR2 is YFSETQ. The CDR3 runs 15 residues.